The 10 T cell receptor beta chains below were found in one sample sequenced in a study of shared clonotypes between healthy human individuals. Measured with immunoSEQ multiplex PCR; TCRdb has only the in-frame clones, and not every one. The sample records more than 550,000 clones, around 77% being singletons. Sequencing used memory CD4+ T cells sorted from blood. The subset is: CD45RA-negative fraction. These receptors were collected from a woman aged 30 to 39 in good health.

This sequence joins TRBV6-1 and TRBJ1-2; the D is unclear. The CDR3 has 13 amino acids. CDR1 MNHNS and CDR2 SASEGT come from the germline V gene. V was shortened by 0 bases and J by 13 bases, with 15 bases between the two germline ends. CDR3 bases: TGTGCCAGCAGTGAAGCCGGGAGCCTCTCTTTCACCTTC. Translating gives CASSEAGSLSFTF.

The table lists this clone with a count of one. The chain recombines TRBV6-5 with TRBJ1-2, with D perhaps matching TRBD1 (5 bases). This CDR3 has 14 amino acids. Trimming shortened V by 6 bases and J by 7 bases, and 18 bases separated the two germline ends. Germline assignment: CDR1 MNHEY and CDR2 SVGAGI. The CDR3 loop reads CASSPDGLGGGYTF. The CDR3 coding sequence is TGTGCCAGCAGCCCGGACGGCTTGGGGGGTGGCTACACCTTC.

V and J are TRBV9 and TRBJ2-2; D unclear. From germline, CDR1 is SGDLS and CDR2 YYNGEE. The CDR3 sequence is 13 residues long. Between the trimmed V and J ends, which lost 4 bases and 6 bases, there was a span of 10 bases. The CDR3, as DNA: TGTGCCAGCAGCTCGAGACAAGCCGGGGAGCTGTTTTTT. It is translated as CASSSRQAGELFF.

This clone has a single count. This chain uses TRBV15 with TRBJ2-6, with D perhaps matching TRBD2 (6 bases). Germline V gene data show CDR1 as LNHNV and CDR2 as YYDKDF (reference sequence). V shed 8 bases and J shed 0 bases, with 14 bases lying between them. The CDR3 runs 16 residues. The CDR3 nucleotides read TGTGCCACCGGGCGGGGCGCGGACTCTGGGGCCAACGTCCTGACTTTC. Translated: CATGRGADSGANVLTF.

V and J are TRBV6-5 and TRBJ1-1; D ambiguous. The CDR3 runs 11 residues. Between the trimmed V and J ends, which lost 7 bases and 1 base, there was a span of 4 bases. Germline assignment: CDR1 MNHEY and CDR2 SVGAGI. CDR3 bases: TGTGCCAGCATTAAGAACACTGAAGCTTTCTTT. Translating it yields CASIKNTEAFF.

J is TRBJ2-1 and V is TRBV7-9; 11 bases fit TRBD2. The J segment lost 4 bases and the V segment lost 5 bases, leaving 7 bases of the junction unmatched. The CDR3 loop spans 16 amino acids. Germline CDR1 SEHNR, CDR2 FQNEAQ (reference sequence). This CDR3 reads CASSTTSGSAYNEQFF. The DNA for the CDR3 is TGTGCCAGCAGCACCACTAGCGGGAGTGCGTACAATGAGCAGTTCTTC.

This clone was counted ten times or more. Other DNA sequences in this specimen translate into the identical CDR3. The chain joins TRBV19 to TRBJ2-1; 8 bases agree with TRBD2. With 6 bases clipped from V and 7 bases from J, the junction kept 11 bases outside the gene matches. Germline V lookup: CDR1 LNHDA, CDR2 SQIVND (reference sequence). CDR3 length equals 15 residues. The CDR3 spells CASSASGRAGNEQFF. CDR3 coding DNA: TGTGCCAGTAGCGCTAGCGGGCGGGCGGGTAATGAGCAGTTCTTC.

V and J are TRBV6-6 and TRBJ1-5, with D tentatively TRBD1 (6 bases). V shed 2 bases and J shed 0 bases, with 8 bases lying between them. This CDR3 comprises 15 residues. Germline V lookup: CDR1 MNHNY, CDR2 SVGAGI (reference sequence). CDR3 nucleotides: TGTGCCAGCAGTTACAACAGGGTTAGCAATCAGCCCCAGCATTTT. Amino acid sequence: CASSYNRVSNQPQHF.

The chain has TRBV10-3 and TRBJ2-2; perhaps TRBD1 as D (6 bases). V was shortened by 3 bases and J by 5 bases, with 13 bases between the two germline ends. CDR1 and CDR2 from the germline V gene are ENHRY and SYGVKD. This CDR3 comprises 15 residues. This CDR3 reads CAISDKSGETGELFF. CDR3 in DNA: TGTGCCATCAGTGATAAGTCAGGGGAAACCGGGGAGCTGTTTTTT.

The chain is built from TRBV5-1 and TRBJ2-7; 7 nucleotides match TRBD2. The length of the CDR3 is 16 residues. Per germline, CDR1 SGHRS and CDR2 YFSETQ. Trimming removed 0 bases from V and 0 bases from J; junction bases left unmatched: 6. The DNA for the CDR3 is TGCGCCAGCAGCTTGGGCGGGAGTGTAATCTCCTACGAGCAGTACTTC. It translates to CASSLGGSVISYEQYF.